The T cell receptor (beta chain) described here comes from a study of blood T cell repertoires in COVID-19. The CDR3 extends over 13 amino acids. V lost 7 bases and J lost 6, with 15 bases in between. Under the authors' procedure: For nucleated cells, counts were estimated from reference gene primer amplification. Profiling relied on immunoSEQ multiplex PCR, and the TCRdb table lists in-frame clones only, not all of them. V and J calls and clone size are those listed in that table; D and trimming were worked out from the DNA. The sample has roughly 16,000 clones, less than 80% seen once. This chain links TRBV12-3 or TRBV12-4 with TRBJ1-2; D might be TRBD1 (6 bases). This TCR derives from a man between 65 and 79 years old with active or convalescent COVID-19. Sample: peripheral blood. The CDR3, as DNA: TGTGCCAGCAACCTACAGGGAACCCATGGCTACACCTTC. Its translation: CASNLQGTHGYTF.